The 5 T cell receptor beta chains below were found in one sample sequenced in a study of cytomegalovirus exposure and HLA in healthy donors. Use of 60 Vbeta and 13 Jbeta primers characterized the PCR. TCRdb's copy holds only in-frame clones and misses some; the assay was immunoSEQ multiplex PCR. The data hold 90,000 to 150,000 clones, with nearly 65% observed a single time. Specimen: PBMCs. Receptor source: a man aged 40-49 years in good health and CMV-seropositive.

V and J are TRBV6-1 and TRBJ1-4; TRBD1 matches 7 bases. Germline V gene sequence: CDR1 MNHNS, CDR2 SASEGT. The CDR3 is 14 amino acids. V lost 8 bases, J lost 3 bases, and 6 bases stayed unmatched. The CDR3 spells CASAGQHSNEKLFF. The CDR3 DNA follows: TGTGCCAGCGCGGGACAGCACTCTAATGAAAAACTGTTTTTT.

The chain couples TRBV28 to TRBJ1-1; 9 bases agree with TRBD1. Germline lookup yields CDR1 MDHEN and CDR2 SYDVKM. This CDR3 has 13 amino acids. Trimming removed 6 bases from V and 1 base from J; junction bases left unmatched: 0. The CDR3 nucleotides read TGTGCCAGCAGGGGACAGGGGAACACTGAAGCTTTCTTT. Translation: CASRGQGNTEAFF.

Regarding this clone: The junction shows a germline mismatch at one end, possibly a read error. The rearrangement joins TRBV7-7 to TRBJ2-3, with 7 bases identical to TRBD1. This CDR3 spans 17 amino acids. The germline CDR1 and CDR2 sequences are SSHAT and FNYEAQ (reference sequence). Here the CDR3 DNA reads TGTGCTAGCAGCTTATTACCCGGACAGGCCTCGACAGATACGCAGTATTTT. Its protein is CASSLLPGQASTDTQYF.

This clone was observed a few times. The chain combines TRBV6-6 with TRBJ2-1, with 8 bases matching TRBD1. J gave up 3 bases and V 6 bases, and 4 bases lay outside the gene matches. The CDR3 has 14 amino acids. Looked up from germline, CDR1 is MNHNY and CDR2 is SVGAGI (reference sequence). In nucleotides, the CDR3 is TGTGCCAGCAGCGGGACAGGCCTCTACAATGAGCAGTTCTTC. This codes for CASSGTGLYNEQFF.

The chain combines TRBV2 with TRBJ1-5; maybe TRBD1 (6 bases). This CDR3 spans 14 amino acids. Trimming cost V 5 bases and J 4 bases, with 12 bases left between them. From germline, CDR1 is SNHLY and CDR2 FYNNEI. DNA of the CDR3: TGTGCCAGCAGTAGCGACAGGAGAAATCAGCCCCAGCATTTT. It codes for CASSSDRRNQPQHF.